This is a list of T cell receptor beta chains from one sample in a study of blood T cell repertoires in COVID-19. Sequenced by immunoSEQ multiplex PCR; TCRdb stores in-frame clones only, minus some. The sample records around 320,000 clones, 90% being singletons. Sequenced sample: PBMCs or T cells enriched from blood (not recorded which). The origin of the receptors is a woman aged 30 to 39 who had been exposed to COVID-19. Each CDR3 is given with its conserved first and last residue. Each record gives: V gene, J gene, clone size, D gene, CDR3 DNA, CDR3 protein. The D gene is left open where the match is weak. Only part of the rows carry a size: once, few, many, or a class if the clone is expanded.

>TRBV3-1/TRBV3-2|TRBJ2-4|-|-
TGTGCCAGCAGCTCAACCCCCCGGGGGAGCAAAAACATTCAGTACTTC
CASSSTPRGSKNIQYF
>TRBV7-2|TRBJ2-5|-|TRBD2
TGTGCCAGCAGCTTCGCTAGCGGGGGGGCGGAGACCCAGTACTTC
CASSFASGGAETQYF
>TRBV5-5|TRBJ2-1|-|TRBD2
TGTGCCAGCAGCGACAATGTCGGGGGGACTACCTACAATGAGCAGTTCTTC
CASSDNVGGTTYNEQFF
>TRBV5-1|TRBJ2-1|-|-
TGCGCCAGCAGCTTGTTCGGGGACAACAATGAGCAGTTCTTC
CASSLFGDNNEQFF
>TRBV5-4|TRBJ2-1|-|-
TGTGCCAGCACCCCGGGGGGCCCCAATGAGCAGTTCTTC
CASTPGGPNEQFF
>TRBV12-5|TRBJ1-1|-|-
TGTGCTAGTGGTCCCCCGACAGAGAACACTGAAGCTTTCTTT
CASGPPTENTEAFF
>TRBV3-1/TRBV3-2|TRBJ2-1|once|TRBD2
TGTGCCAGCGCCACGGGACTAGGGGGTTACAATGAGCAGTTCTTC
CASATGLGGYNEQFF
>TRBV19|TRBJ2-2|-|-
TGTGCCAGTAGTCGCAGGAGCGGGTTGGACACCGGGGAGCTGTTTTTT
CASSRRSGLDTGELFF
>TRBV14|TRBJ2-7|-|-
TGTGCCAGCAGCACTCTGCATAGTGGTGAGCAGTACTTC
CASSTLHSGEQYF
>TRBV30|TRBJ2-7|-|TRBD1
TGTGCCTGGAGTAACAGGGGGCGTCGAGACGAGCAGTACTTC
CAWSNRGRRDEQYF
>TRBV20-1|TRBJ2-7|-|-
TGCAGTGCTAGTTCCGGAGGTAAAGGCTACGAGCAGTACTTC
CSASSGGKGYEQYF
>TRBV27|TRBJ1-5|few|TRBD1
TGTGCCAGCAGGGGACAGGGATGGCATCAGCCCCAGCATTTT
CASRGQGWHQPQHF
>TRBV29-1|TRBJ2-1|-|TRBD1
TGCAGCGTCGGGACAGGGGTCAATGAGCAGTTCTTC
CSVGTGVNEQFF
>TRBV6-2/TRBV6-3|TRBJ2-1|-|TRBD2
TGTGCCAGCAGTTACCGGTTTAGCGGGGGGGCCCGCAATGAGCAGTTCTTC
CASSYRFSGGARNEQFF
>TRBV21-1|TRBJ2-3|-|-
TGTGCCAGCAGCAAAGAAGAGCGGGGGGGCCCCCCAGATACGCAGTATTTT
CASSKEERGGPPDTQYF
>TRBV10-2|TRBJ2-5|-|-
TGCGCCAGCAGACCCGGGGGTAGACTCGGGACCCAGTACTTC
CASRPGGRLGTQYF
>TRBV6-5|TRBJ1-6|-|TRBD1
TGTGCCAGCAGTACTCGGGACAGGGGTAATTCACCCCTCCACTTT
CASSTRDRGNSPLHF
>TRBV2|TRBJ2-7|-|-
TGTGCCAGCAGTGTACGGCGAGGGGAGCAGTACTTC
CASSVRRGEQYF
>TRBV15|TRBJ1-1|few|-
TGTGCCACCAGTAATACAGGGAGTAGGGCTTTCTTT
CATSNTGSRAFF
>TRBV5-6|TRBJ1-1|-|TRBD1
TGTGCCAGCAGCTTTAGGACAGGGGAAGGAACTGAAGCTTTCTTT
CASSFRTGEGTEAFF
>TRBV6-5|TRBJ1-2|-|TRBD1
TGTGCCAGCAGCCCGACAGGGGAGAGCTATGGCTACACCTTC
CASSPTGESYGYTF
>TRBV7-2|TRBJ2-7|once|-
TGTGCCAGCAGCCTCGGACTTAGATCCTACGAGCAGTACTTC
CASSLGLRSYEQYF
>TRBV20-1|TRBJ2-7|-|-
TGCAGTGCTAGTATGGCAGGGACTTCCTACGAGCAGTACTTC
CSASMAGTSYEQYF
>TRBV5-1|TRBJ1-1|few|-
TGCGCCAGCAGCAACCAAAAAGCGAACACTGAAGCTTTCTTT
CASSNQKANTEAFF
>TRBV6-5|TRBJ1-1|-|-
TGTGCCAGCACCCCACGGGGACAGAACACTGAAGCTTTCTTT
CASTPRGQNTEAFF
>TRBV6-5|TRBJ1-5|-|-
TGTGCCAGCAGTTTCGGGTCTAATCAGCCCCAGCATTTT
CASSFGSNQPQHF
>TRBV14|TRBJ2-3|-|-
TGTGCCAGCAGCCAAGATGATTTGAGGGAGCAGTATTTT
CASSQDDLREQYF
>TRBV5-1|TRBJ2-2|-|-
TGCGCCAGCAGCTTGGCTACAGGGTCCGGGGAGCTGTTTTTT
CASSLATGSGELFF
>TRBV7-2|TRBJ1-1|-|-
TGTGCCAGCAGCTTAGGACCTTCGGGGACTGAAGCTTTCTTT
CASSLGPSGTEAFF
>TRBV11-2|TRBJ2-3|-|TRBD2
TGTGCCAGCAGCTTAGGTCTGCGGGGGGGCACAGATACGCAGTATTTT
CASSLGLRGGTDTQYF
>TRBV6-5|TRBJ1-1|-|TRBD1
TGTGCCAGCAGTTCCCCCCACAGGGGAAACACTGAAGCTTTCTTT
CASSSPHRGNTEAFF
>TRBV30|TRBJ1-5|-|-
TGTGCCTGGAGTGAAGGTTATAGCGCTCAGCCCCAGCATTTT
CAWSEGYSAQPQHF
>TRBV12-3/TRBV12-4|TRBJ2-7|-|-
TGTGCCAGCAGTTTATCAGGGTACGAGCAGTACTTC
CASSLSGYEQYF
>TRBV6-5|TRBJ2-1|-|TRBD2
TGTGCCAGCAGTCTTAGCGGGGGGGCCTACAATGAGCAGTTCTTC
CASSLSGGAYNEQFF
>TRBV5-4|TRBJ2-1|-|TRBD2
TGTGCCAGCAGCTTGGCCGGGGGGAGGATGCGATTCTTC
CASSLAGGRMRFF
>TRBV29-1|TRBJ1-1|-|-
TGCAGCGTTGAAGATCTTCCGCAGGGCTACCTCGGTGAAGCTTTCTTT
CSVEDLPQGYLGEAFF
>TRBV14|TRBJ1-3|-|TRBD1
TGTGCCAGCAGCCAAAGCAGGGGGGGAAACACCATATATTTT
CASSQSRGGNTIYF
>TRBV2|TRBJ1-2|once|-
TGTGCCAGCAGTGGATCAGCTAACTATGGCTACACCTTC
CASSGSANYGYTF
>TRBV4-1|TRBJ1-2|-|-
TGCGCCAGCAGCCAAAACCGGGTTCACTATGGCTACACCTTC
CASSQNRVHYGYTF
>TRBV19|TRBJ2-3|few|-
TGTGCCAGTAGTATCGGAGCGGCTAGCACAGATACGCAGTATTTT
CASSIGAASTDTQYF
>TRBV14|TRBJ1-2|-|-
TGTGCCAGCAGCCAAGAATACAGGGATGGCTACACCTTC
CASSQEYRDGYTF
>TRBV3-1/TRBV3-2|TRBJ2-6|-|TRBD1
TGTGCCAGCAGCCACTCACCGGGACAGGGGGGGACTGGGGCCAACGTCCTGACTTTC
CASSHSPGQGGTGANVLTF
>TRBV3-1/TRBV3-2|TRBJ2-3|-|-
TGTGCCAGCAGCCAGGGAGGTGGCACGATTACGCAGTATTTT
CASSQGGGTITQYF
>TRBV4-1|TRBJ1-6|-|-
TGCGCCAGCAGCCAAGTAGGCGGGGAAGAGCCCCTCCACTTT
CASSQVGGEEPLHF
>TRBV19|TRBJ1-4|-|-
TGTGCCAGTAGCACCGCGGGGGTTAAGAGTGAAAAACTGTTTTTT
CASSTAGVKSEKLFF
>TRBV10-3|TRBJ2-3|-|TRBD2
TGTGCCATCAGTATCGGGACTAGCGGTTATACGCAGTATTTT
CAISIGTSGYTQYF
>TRBV7-9|TRBJ2-7|-|-
TGTGCCAGCAGCTTAGATCCGAGGAGCTCCTACGAGCAGTACTTC
CASSLDPRSSYEQYF
>TRBV2|TRBJ1-4|-|-
TGTGCCAGCACGGCGACAGCACCTAATGAAAAACTGTTTTTT
CASTATAPNEKLFF
>TRBV29-1|TRBJ2-7|many|TRBD1
TGCAGCGTGCCGGGACAGGGGGTGGGGGAGCAGTACTTC
CSVPGQGVGEQYF
>TRBV4-1|TRBJ2-4|-|-
TGCGCCAGCAGCCAAGTAGAGACAATAGCCAAAAACATTCAGTACTTC
CASSQVETIAKNIQYF
>TRBV5-1|TRBJ1-6|-|TRBD1
TGCGCCAGCAGCTGGCTGGGACAGGGGGATTCCAATAATTCACCCCTCCACTTT
CASSWLGQGDSNNSPLHF
>TRBV4-2|TRBJ2-7|-|TRBD1
TGTGCCAGCAGCCAAGTGGGACAGGGCTTTTCCTACGAGCAGTACTTC
CASSQVGQGFSYEQYF
>TRBV6-5|TRBJ1-2|-|TRBD1
TGTGCCAGCAGTTACTCCTTGGACAGGGGTGGCTACACCTTC
CASSYSLDRGGYTF
>TRBV19|TRBJ1-1|-|-
TGTGCCAGTAGTATAACAGGGTATCACACTGAAGCTTTCTTT
CASSITGYHTEAFF